Shown below are 4 T cell receptor beta chains from a single sample sequenced in a study of cytotoxic CD8 clonotypes in ibrutinib-treated CLL. The repertoire was sequenced with immunoSEQ multiplex PCR; TCRdb's copy has only in-frame clones and lacks some. The profile shows more than 85,000 clones, 78% of them singletons. The sequences come from PBMCs, collected after 12 months of ibrutinib treatment. The receptors derive from a human donor with chronic lymphocytic leukemia.

J is TRBJ2-1 and V is TRBV4-2; TRBD2 matches at 8 bases. This CDR3 spans 16 amino acids. Germline trimming cut 1 base from V and 5 bases from J; bases unmatched to any gene: 7. Germline V gene data show CDR1 as LGHNA and CDR2 as YNFKEQ. The CDR3, as DNA: TGTGCCAGCAGCCAAGGGTACGGAGCGGGGGACAATGAGCAGTTCTTC. As protein: CASSQGYGAGDNEQFF.

The chain uses TRBV10-3 and TRBJ1-5; 8 bases are a match to TRBD1. Germline CDR1 is ENHRY and CDR2 is SYGVKD. CDR3 length equals 14 residues. J was trimmed by 0 bases and V by 10 bases; bases with no gene match: 5. CDR3 sequence (DNA): TGTGCCACCTGGACAGGGATTAGCAATCAGCCCCAGCATTTT. Amino acid sequence: CATWTGISNQPQHF.

The CDR3, as DNA: TGTGCCAGCAGTCCTTACGGGACTAGTCAGACCCAGTACTTC. This codes for CASSPYGTSQTQYF. The chain is built from TRBV27 and TRBJ2-5; the match to TRBD2 covers 8 bases. The CDR3 has 14 amino acids. Germline values: CDR1 MNHEY, CDR2 SMNVEV (reference sequence). V was pared by 5 bases and J by 6 bases, with 8 bases of the junction left unmatched.

The chain uses TRBV5-4 and TRBJ1-1, with D perhaps TRBD1 (6 bases). Germline loops: CDR1 SGHNT, CDR2 YYREEE (reference sequence). Trimming cost V 0 bases and J 2 bases, with 17 bases left between them. This CDR3 is built from 17 residues. CDR3 region: CASSLGGGGPVNTEAFF. Written as DNA, the CDR3 is TGTGCCAGCAGCTTGGGTGGGGGCGGACCAGTAAACACTGAAGCTTTCTTT.